Below are 32 T cell receptor beta chains sequenced from a single sample in a study of T-cell reconstitution after alpha-beta-depleted transplantation in children. A TCRbeta library incorporating unique molecular identifiers was prepared. TCRdb reanalysed the PCR reads using MiXCR and keeps one entry per CDR3 protein. The repertoire holds hundreds of thousands of distinct CDR3 sequences, with more than 20% as singletons. Sample: PBMCs, mostly from graft donor cells, taken 360 days after TCRalphabeta/CD19-depleted stem cell transplant. The receptors originated from a female patient aged 2 to 10 who had a stem cell transplant for congenital amegakaryocytic thrombocytopenia, so the T cells may come from the graft donor.

This chain connects TRBV1 to TRBJ1-4; TRBD1, as called in the table, went unchecked against the DNA. TRBV1 is a known pseudogene. The length of the CDR3 is 19 residues. CDR3 sequence reads: CTSSQKKEDSYSWGEKLFF. CDR3 nucleotides: TGCACCAGCAGCCAGAAAAAGGAGGACAGTTATTCCTGGGGTGAAAAACTGTTTTTT.

A few counts support this clonotype. The genes are TRBV7-2 and TRBJ1-4, with D unresolved. The CDR3 loop spans 16 amino acids. Germline V lookup: CDR1 SGHTA, CDR2 FQGNSA. V was trimmed by 4 bases and J by 0 bases, leaving 12 bases between them. CDR3 nucleotide sequence: TGTGCCAGCAGCTCCGGGCCGACCTCAACTAATGAAAAACTGTTTTTT. Translating it yields CASSSGPTSTNEKLFF. The variable domain in full, with the rest retrieved from reference TRBV7-2 and TRBJ1-4, is GAGVSQSPSNKVTEKGKDVELRCDPISGHTALYWYRQSLGQGLEFLIYFQGNSAPDKSGLPSDRFSAERTGGSVSTLTIQRTQQEDSAVYLCASSSGPTSTNEKLFFGSGTQLSVL.

The chain uses TRBV20-1 and TRBJ1-4, with D unresolved. Trimming pared 4 bases from V and 4 bases from J, leaving 10 bases between. Germline V gives CDR1 DFQATT, CDR2 SNEGSKA (reference sequence). This CDR3 has 13 amino acids. In nucleotides, the CDR3 is TGCAGTGCTAAGGTCACCTATAATGAAAAACTGTTTTTT. Translation: CSAKVTYNEKLFF.

The CDR3, as DNA: TGTGCCAGCAGCCAAGATCGGACAGCTAGCTCCTACAATGAGCAGTTCTTC. Its translation is CASSQDRTASSYNEQFF. The genes are TRBV3-1 and TRBJ2-1; D is possibly TRBD1 (6 bases). V lost 0 bases to trimming and J lost 0 bases, with 12 bases between them. The CDR3 sequence is 17 residues long. Germline CDR1 LGHDT, CDR2 YNNKEL (reference sequence).

This clonotype has a count of ten or more. This sequence joins TRBV24-1 and TRBJ2-3; a possible D gene is TRBD2 (6 bases). There are 16 residues in the CDR3. The V gene lost 0 bases and the J gene lost 5 bases, with 14 bases spanning the gap. Germline CDR1 KGHDR, CDR2 SFDVKD. The CDR3 region has the DNA TGTGCCACCAGTGATTTGAGCGGGTTTGGGGAAGATACGCAGTATTTT. Its protein is CATSDLSGFGEDTQYF.

This clonotype was observed many times. The chain joins TRBV11-2 to TRBJ2-2; 9 nucleotides align to TRBD1. Germline V lookup: CDR1 SGHAT, CDR2 FQNNGV. The CDR3 has 15 amino acids. After removal of 6 bases from V and 6 bases from J, the junction contained 8 bases not matched to a gene. The CDR3 DNA reads TGTGCCAGCAGGGGGACAGGGAGACGTGCCGGGGAGCTGTTTTTT. This encodes CASRGTGRRAGELFF.

The genes are TRBV7-2 and TRBJ2-1; the D gene is possibly TRBD2 (6 bases). From germline, CDR1 is SGHTA and CDR2 FQGNSA. With 5 bases removed from V and 6 bases from J, the gap between germline ends came to 20 bases. This CDR3 region has 16 residues. This chain's CDR3 is CASSRRGSDLPNEQFF. The CDR3 nucleotides are TGTGCCAGCAGCAGGCGGGGTTCGGACCTACCCAATGAGCAGTTCTTC.

This clonotype was detected only a few times. This chain uses TRBV28 with TRBJ1-1, with unresolved D. This CDR3 spans 12 amino acids. V was pared by 11 bases and J by 0 bases, with 10 bases between. Germline V gives CDR1 MDHEN, CDR2 SYDVKM. Written as DNA, the CDR3 is TGTGCCTCTGGAAGGGTGAACACTGAAGCTTTCTTT. Its protein is CASGRVNTEAFF.

The rearrangement joins TRBV5-1 to TRBJ2-1; 9 bases align to TRBD2. CDR1 and CDR2 (germline): SGHRS, YFSETQ. This CDR3 spans 16 amino acids. The ends lost 5 bases at V and 0 bases at J; junction bases unmatched: 6. DNA for the CDR3: TGCGCCAGCAGGGAGGGTAGCGGGAGCTCCTACAATGAGCAGTTCTTC. Translation: CASREGSGSSYNEQFF. Full variable domain (missing parts from reference TRBV5-1 and TRBJ2-1): KAGVTQTPRYLIKTRGQQVTLSCSPISGHRSVSWYQQTPGQGLQFLFEYFSETQRNKGNFPGRFSGRQFSNSRSEMNVSTLELGDSALYLCASREGSGSSYNEQFFGPGTRLTVL.

This chain uses TRBV20-1 with TRBJ1-5; D is undetermined. The CDR3 length is 16 residues. Trimming pared 4 bases from V and 0 bases from J, leaving 16 bases between. Germline V lookup: CDR1 DFQATT, CDR2 SNEGSKA (reference sequence). The CDR3 sequence: CSATTGPRVSNQPQHF. CDR3 sequence (DNA): TGCAGTGCTACCACGGGCCCGAGGGTTAGCAATCAGCCCCAGCATTTT.

A few counts support this clonotype. The chain combines TRBV7-9 with TRBJ2-7, with TRBD1 identical over 10 bases. CDR1 and CDR2 (germline): SEHNR, FQNEAQ (reference sequence). CDR3 length equals 14 residues. V shed 9 bases and J 4 bases; nucleotides not matched to a gene: 9. The CDR3 nucleotides are TGTGCCAGTCGTGACACGGGACAGGGGTACGAGCAGTACTTC. Translation: CASRDTGQGYEQYF. Full variable domain (rest looked up from reference TRBV7-9 and TRBJ2-7): DTGVSQNPRHKITKRGQNVTFRCDPISEHNRLYWYRQTLGQGPEFLTYFQNEAQLEKSRLLSDRFSAERPKGSFSTLEIQRTEQGDSAMYLCASRDTGQGYEQYFGPGTRLTVT.

This clonotype appeared a few times. The chain recombines TRBV25-1 with TRBJ2-5; 10 nucleotides agree with TRBD1. The CDR3 spans 15 residues. With 3 bases clipped from V and 4 bases from J, the junction kept 5 bases outside the gene matches. Per the germline V gene, CDR1 is MGHDK and CDR2 is SYGVNS. The chain's CDR3 is CASSEDRGFRETQYF. CDR3 sequence (DNA): TGTGCCAGCAGTGAGGACAGGGGGTTTCGAGAGACCCAGTACTTC. The entire variable domain, with the rest obtained from reference TRBV25-1 and TRBJ2-5, is as follows: EADIYQTPRYLVIGTGKKITLECSQTMGHDKMYWYQQDPGMELHLIHYSYGVNSTEKGDLSSESTVSRIRTEHFPLTLESARPSHTSQYLCASSEDRGFRETQYFGPGTRLLVL.

This clonotype was seen only a few times. J is TRBJ2-7 and V is TRBV4-1, with D possibly being TRBD1 (5 bases). Looked up from germline, CDR1 is MGHRA and CDR2 is YSYEKL. V lost 2 bases and J lost 2, with 13 bases in between. CDR3 length: 15 amino acids. CDR3 sequence reads: CASSQPFTGAYEQYF. The CDR3 DNA sequence: TGCGCCAGCAGCCAACCATTTACAGGAGCCTACGAGCAGTACTTC.

Many counts were recorded for this clonotype. The junction does not match germline at one end; this may be a read error. V usage is TRBV11-2 and J usage is TRBJ1-1; D not resolved. This CDR3 is built from 11 residues. CDR1 SGHAT and CDR2 FQNNGV come from the germline V gene. The CDR3 protein is CASSLDTEAFF. For the CDR3, the DNA is TGTGCCAGCAGCCTAGACACTGAAGCTTTCTTT. Full variable domain (remainder filled in from reference TRBV11-2 and TRBJ1-1): EAGVAQSPRYKIIEKRQSVAFWCNPISGHATLYWYQQILGQGPKLLIQFQNNGVVDDSQLPKDRFSAERLKGVDSTLKIQPAKLEDSAVYLCASSLDTEAFFGQGTRLTVV.

The chain has TRBV11-2 and TRBJ1-4, with D perhaps matching TRBD1 (5 bases). Germline CDR1 SGHAT, CDR2 FQNNGV. Trimming removed 2 bases at V and 5 bases at J, with 12 bases between. This CDR3 is built from 15 residues. The CDR3 sequence: CASSLPTGGNEKLFF. The CDR3 coding sequence is TGTGCCAGCAGCTTACCAACAGGCGGGAATGAAAAACTGTTTTTT.

The CDR3 bases are TGTGCCAGCAGCGTAGGACTAGCCGTTTCTGGGGCCAACGTCCTGACTTTC. Translation gives CASSVGLAVSGANVLTF. V gene TRBV9 combines with J gene TRBJ2-6, with 7 bases identical to TRBD2. The CDR3 sequence is 17 residues long. With 0 bases clipped from V and 1 base from J, the junction kept 4 bases outside the gene matches. Germline-derived CDR1 and CDR2 are SGDLS and YYNGEE.

The J gene is TRBJ1-1, the V gene TRBV29-1; no definite D call. CDR1 is SQVTM and CDR2 is ANQGSEA in the germline V gene. This CDR3 is built from 16 residues. V lost 1 base to trimming and J lost 0 bases, with 15 bases between them. The CDR3 is CSVEVEQRRMNTEAFF. The DNA of the CDR3 is TGCAGCGTTGAAGTGGAACAGAGGAGAATGAACACTGAAGCTTTCTTT.

There are a few counts of this clonotype. The CDR3 coding sequence is TGTGCCAGCAGTGAATCTACAGCCGACTACGAGCAGTACTTC. Translation gives CASSESTADYEQYF. The rearrangement uses TRBV25-1 and TRBJ2-7, with D unresolved. The CDR3 contains 14 residues. Germline V gene data show CDR1 as MGHDK and CDR2 as SYGVNS. The V end was cut by 1 base, the J end by 3 bases, with 10 bases between.

The count of this clonotype is one. The junction differs from germline at one of its ends, possibly a read error. The chain is built from TRBV4-3 and TRBJ2-5; D is perhaps TRBD2 (5 bases). CDR1 and CDR2 (germline): LGHNA, YSLEER. The CDR3 contains 13 residues. The CDR3 region has the DNA TGCGTCAGCAGCCAAGGACTGAAAGAGACCCAGTACTTC. Translated: CVSSQGLKETQYF.

The V and J genes are TRBV5-1 and TRBJ2-1; D not resolved. From germline, CDR1 is SGHRS and CDR2 YFSETQ. The V gene lost 4 bases and the J gene lost 6 bases, with 14 bases spanning the gap. The CDR3 spans 14 residues. The CDR3 DNA reads TGCGCCAGCAGCCCCCTCCGTTTAATCAATGAGCAGTTCTTC. It translates to CASSPLRLINEQFF. Full variable domain (remainder filled in from reference TRBV5-1 and TRBJ2-1): KAGVTQTPRYLIKTRGQQVTLSCSPISGHRSVSWYQQTPGQGLQFLFEYFSETQRNKGNFPGRFSGRQFSNSRSEMNVSTLELGDSALYLCASSPLRLINEQFFGPGTRLTVL.

A few counts support this clonotype. The chain is built from TRBV20-1 and TRBJ2-1; maybe TRBD2 (5 bases). Trimming removed 3 bases from V and 2 bases from J, with 14 bases in between. Germline loops: CDR1 DFQATT, CDR2 SNEGSKA (reference sequence). The CDR3 spans 15 residues. The CDR3 is CSASGLAHPYNEQFF. For the CDR3, the DNA is TGCAGTGCTAGTGGGCTAGCCCACCCCTACAATGAGCAGTTCTTC.

The rearrangement uses TRBV7-9 and TRBJ2-2; D gene ambiguous. V was shortened by 1 base and J by 4 bases, with 7 bases between the two germline ends. Per the germline V gene, CDR1 is SEHNR and CDR2 is FQNEAQ (reference sequence). The CDR3 has 14 amino acids. The CDR3 reads CASSLVLSTGELFF. CDR3 nucleotides: TGTGCCAGCAGCTTAGTTTTGAGCACCGGGGAGCTGTTTTTT.

This clonotype was recorded a few times. The chain joins TRBV6-1 to TRBJ1-2; no clear D. V shed 6 bases and J shed 4 bases, with 18 bases lying between them. Germline V gene data show CDR1 as MNHNS and CDR2 as SASEGT. This CDR3 is 15 amino acids long. The CDR3 sequence: CASSLGNIPAYGYTF. CDR3 DNA sequence: TGTGCCAGCAGCCTCGGGAACATCCCGGCCTATGGCTACACCTTC.

The sample holds a few counts of this clonotype. This chain connects TRBV28 to TRBJ2-5; D is tentatively TRBD1 or TRBD2 (5 bases each). V lost 3 bases and J lost 3, with 11 bases in between. Germline-derived CDR1 and CDR2 are MDHEN and SYDVKM. The CDR3 consists of 14 residues. CDR3 protein: CASSFAGREETQYF. In DNA form, the CDR3 reads TGTGCCAGCAGTTTTGCAGGGAGAGAAGAGACCCAGTACTTC.

CDR3 DNA sequence: TGTGCCAGCAGTGGGGTTGGGGGGCCTATGAACACTGAAGCTTTCTTT. This gives the protein CASSGVGGPMNTEAFF. The chain employs TRBV6-1 and TRBJ1-1; the D gene is possibly TRBD1 (6 bases). This CDR3 is 16 amino acids long. Between the trimmed V and J ends, which lost 4 bases and 0 bases, there was a span of 15 bases. Germline lookup yields CDR1 MNHNS and CDR2 SASEGT.

This chain connects TRBV6-5 to TRBJ2-7; 9 bases are shared with TRBD1. V was clipped by 0 bases and J by 2 bases; unmatched bases: 5. CDR1 is MNHEY and CDR2 is SVGAGI in the germline V gene. The CDR3 contains 16 residues. CDR3 in amino acids: CASSYSKRTGAYEQYF. The CDR3 DNA is TGTGCCAGCAGTTACTCCAAAAGGACAGGGGCCTACGAGCAGTACTTC.

The chain couples TRBV3-1 to TRBJ2-3; D is perhaps TRBD1 or TRBD2 (5 bases each). This CDR3 is built from 16 residues. The germline V gene has CDR1 LGHDT and CDR2 YNNKEL (reference sequence). Trimming pared 0 bases from V and 10 bases from J, leaving 20 bases between. The CDR3 is CASSQDGGTLLSAQYF. DNA of the CDR3: TGTGCCAGCAGCCAAGACGGTGGGACCCTTCTTAGCGCGCAGTATTTT.

V gene TRBV21-1 combines with J gene TRBJ2-1. TRBV21-1 is marked as a pseudogene. This CDR3 has 15 residues. CDR3: CASSICLWAYNEQFF. The CDR3 DNA reads as TGTGCCAGCAGCATATGTTTGTGGGCCTACAATGAGCAGTTCTTC.

V gene TRBV14 combines with J gene TRBJ1-1; 9 bases align to TRBD1. After removal of 5 bases from V and 6 bases from J, the junction contained 7 bases not matched to a gene. Looked up from germline, CDR1 is SGHDN and CDR2 is FVKESK. The CDR3 has 14 amino acids. DNA of the CDR3: TGTGCCAGCAGCAAATACAGGGGGCTCGCTGAAGCTTTCTTT. This codes for CASSKYRGLAEAFF.

This clonotype was observed a few times. J is TRBJ1-3 and V is TRBV21-1. TRBV21-1 is a listed pseudogene. This CDR3 is built from 13 residues. CDR3 bases: TGTGCCAGCAGCAACGCTTCTGGAAACACCATATATTTT. This translates into CASSNASGNTIYF.

This clonotype was recorded many times. The V call is TRBV12-3 or TRBV12-4, the J call TRBJ2-7; 9 bases fit TRBD2. J lost 4 bases, V lost 3 bases, and 7 bases had no gene match. The CDR3 loop spans 15 amino acids. The CDR3 sequence: CASSLERGAQYEQYF. The CDR3 DNA reads as TGTGCCAGCAGTTTGGAGCGGGGGGCGCAATACGAGCAGTACTTC.

The chain has TRBV19 and TRBJ2-2, with TRBD1 as a possible D gene (5 bases). Germline V CDR1 and CDR2: LNHDA, SQIVND (reference sequence). CDR3 length: 15 residues. The V end was cut by 10 bases, the J end by 6 bases, with 21 bases between. CDR3 amino acids: CATSIGNRIAGELFF. In DNA form, the CDR3 reads TGTGCCACCTCAATTGGGAACAGGATTGCCGGGGAGCTGTTTTTT.